The rows below give T cell receptor beta chains drawn from one sample of a study of response to subunit inactivated influenza vaccine. TCRdb reprocessed the RT-PCR reads via MiXCR and lists one record per CDR3 protein. The repertoire holds roughly 570,000 distinct CDR3 sequences, around 13% seen once, with roughly 13% in the top ten. Sample: PBMCs from blood, taken 35 to 45 days after vaccination. The receptors were sampled from a man aged 50 to 60 who received an inactivated influenza vaccine. CDR3s include the opening cysteine and the closing phenylalanine or tryptophan. The order of the fields is clone size, V gene, D gene, J gene, CDR3 DNA, CDR3 protein. D genes are given only for firm matches. Where a row states a size, it is once, few, many or the class of an expanded clone; other rows omit it.

>few|TRBV4-1|NA|TRBJ2-2
TGCGCCAGCAGGCGTGGGGGGGCATGGACCGGGGAGCTGTTTTTT
CASRRGGAWTGELFF
>few|TRBV29-1|TRBD2|TRBJ2-7
TGCAGCGTCCCAATCGGACTAGCGGGAGTCCACGAGCAGTACTTC
CSVPIGLAGVHEQYF
>many|TRBV20-1|NA|TRBJ1-5
TGCAGTGCTAGTCGAGGGAGCAATCAGCCCCAGCATTTT
CSASRGSNQPQHF
>many|TRBV5-1|NA|TRBJ2-1
TGCGCCAGCAGCTTTGGCGGCCACACCGGGCATGAGCAGTTCTTC
CASSFGGHTGHEQFF
>NA|TRBV7-2|NA|TRBJ1-2
TGTGCCAGCAGCTTTACCGGGACCGAGATCCAAAGAGGCTACACCTTC
CASSFTGTEIQRGYTF
>many|TRBV27|NA|TRBJ2-3
TGTGCCAGCAGTCCCCGGGGGTTCGATACGCAGTATTTT
CASSPRGFDTQYF
>many|TRBV10-3|TRBD2|TRBJ2-7
TGTGCCATCAGCCCCGGGACTAGCGGGATCGAGCAGTACTTC
CAISPGTSGIEQYF
>NA|TRBV7-2|TRBD1|TRBJ2-5
TGTGCCAGCAGCTTAGGTATCAGGGGGCGGCAAGAGACCCAGTACTTC
CASSLGIRGRQETQYF
>many|TRBV20-1|NA|TRBJ2-2
TGCAGTGCTCCGGATGGGGAGCTGTTTTTT
CSAPDGELFF
>few|TRBV5-1|TRBD1|TRBJ1-1
TGCGCCAGCACCAGGGACAGGAACACTGAAGCTTTCTTT
CASTRDRNTEAFF
>few|TRBV9|NA|TRBJ2-3
TGTGCCAGCAGCGTAGGTGGGGGGCGAAGGACAGATACGCAGTATTTT
CASSVGGGRRTDTQYF
>many|TRBV29-1|NA|TRBJ2-3
TGCAGCGTTCGGACGGGACCGGGCACAGATACGCAGTATTTT
CSVRTGPGTDTQYF
>few|TRBV20-1|NA|TRBJ2-1
TGCAGCTCCCCGGGCAATCCAAGCTCCTACAATGAGCAGTTCTTC
CSSPGNPSSYNEQFF
>NA|TRBV9|TRBD2|TRBJ2-1
TGTGCCAGCAGCGCTGGGACTAGCGGGAGGACTGAGCAGTTCTTC
CASSAGTSGRTEQFF
>NA|TRBV7-2|NA|TRBJ1-6
TGTGCCAGCAGCCAAGACGGGGCGGTCGGGTCACCCCTCCACTTT
CASSQDGAVGSPLHF
>many|TRBV24-1|NA|TRBJ2-1
TGTGCCACCAGTGGAGGGGAAATCCTGACCTACAATGAGCAGTTCTTC
CATSGGEILTYNEQFF
>few|TRBV28|TRBD1|TRBJ1-2
TGTGCCAGCCAGACAGGGCTGGATGGCTACACCTTC
CASQTGLDGYTF
>NA|TRBV6-1|NA|TRBJ2-7
TGTGCCAGCACCCAGATGCAGGGCTCCTACGAGCAGTACTTC
CASTQMQGSYEQYF
>few|TRBV20-1|NA|TRBJ2-5
TGCAGTGCTAGTCTATCGGGGACGTGGGAGACCCAGTACTTC
CSASLSGTWETQYF
>NA|TRBV11-3|NA|TRBJ2-5
TGTGCCAGCAGCCCTGGTGGCACATCCCAAGAGACCCAGTACTTC
CASSPGGTSQETQYF
>few|TRBV15|TRBD1|TRBJ2-7
TGTGCCACCAGTACAGGGACAGGTTTTACCTACGAGCAGTACTTC
CATSTGTGFTYEQYF
>few|TRBV18|TRBD2|TRBJ2-3
TGTGCCAGCTCACCACCGACTAGCCGGGATACGCAGTATTTT
CASSPPTSRDTQYF
>few|TRBV6-2/TRBV6-3|NA|TRBJ2-7
TGTGCCAGCAGTTACTTACAGGGAGTCCACGAGCAGTACTTC
CASSYLQGVHEQYF
>NA|TRBV7-9|NA|TRBJ1-2
TGTGCCAGCAGCTCCTCCGGGACACCCTCCCATCGCTACACCTTC
CASSSSGTPSHRYTF
>NA|TRBV4-3|TRBD2|TRBJ2-1
TGCGCCAGCAGCCCCCGGGGGGAGGCCTACAATGAGCAGTTCTTC
CASSPRGEAYNEQFF
>NA|TRBV4-2|NA|TRBJ1-2
TGTGCCAGCAGCCAAGTGTCCTCAGTCGGGAACTATGGCTACACCTTC
CASSQVSSVGNYGYTF
>NA|TRBV25-1|NA|TRBJ1-1
TGTGCCAGCAGTGAATATGGAGGGGGGCTCACTGAAGCTTTCTTT
CASSEYGGGLTEAFF
>few|TRBV10-3|NA|TRBJ2-1
TGTGCCCTCATGGCGGGCGGCTACAATGAGCAGTTCTTC
CALMAGGYNEQFF
>few|TRBV6-2/TRBV6-3|NA|TRBJ2-7
TGTGCCAGCAGTTACTCGGGCATCTCCTACGAGCAGTACTTC
CASSYSGISYEQYF
>few|TRBV20-1|NA|TRBJ1-4
TGCAGTGTCATGGCAGGGAAGGGAAAACTGTTTTTT
CSVMAGKGKLFF
>NA|TRBV30|TRBD1|TRBJ2-3
TGTGCCGGGACAGGGGGTACAGATACGCAGTATTTT
CAGTGGTDTQYF
>NA|TRBV20-1|NA|TRBJ2-3
TGCAGTGCTAGAGGTTGGGGGTCCACAGATACGCAGTATTTT
CSARGWGSTDTQYF
>few|TRBV7-9|NA|TRBJ2-1
TGTGCCAGCAGCTTAACCGGAATAAACAATGAGCAGTTCTTC
CASSLTGINNEQFF
>NA|TRBV6-2/TRBV6-3|NA|TRBJ2-2
TGTGCCAGCAGGCGCCCCTTTGGACGGTCGAACACCGGGGAGCTGTTTTTT
CASRRPFGRSNTGELFF
>few|TRBV7-2|TRBD2|TRBJ2-1
TGTGCCAGCAGCTCGCAGCGGGGATACAATGAGCAGTTCTTC
CASSSQRGYNEQFF
>many|TRBV25-1|TRBD1|TRBJ2-7
TGTGCCAGCAGTGAAGGCTCGTGGGACAGCCGGTCCCCCTACGAGCAGTACTTC
CASSEGSWDSRSPYEQYF
>many|TRBV29-1|NA|TRBJ2-7
TGCAGCGTTGAAGCCCCGCAAGACGCAGACTCCTACGAGCAGTACTTC
CSVEAPQDADSYEQYF